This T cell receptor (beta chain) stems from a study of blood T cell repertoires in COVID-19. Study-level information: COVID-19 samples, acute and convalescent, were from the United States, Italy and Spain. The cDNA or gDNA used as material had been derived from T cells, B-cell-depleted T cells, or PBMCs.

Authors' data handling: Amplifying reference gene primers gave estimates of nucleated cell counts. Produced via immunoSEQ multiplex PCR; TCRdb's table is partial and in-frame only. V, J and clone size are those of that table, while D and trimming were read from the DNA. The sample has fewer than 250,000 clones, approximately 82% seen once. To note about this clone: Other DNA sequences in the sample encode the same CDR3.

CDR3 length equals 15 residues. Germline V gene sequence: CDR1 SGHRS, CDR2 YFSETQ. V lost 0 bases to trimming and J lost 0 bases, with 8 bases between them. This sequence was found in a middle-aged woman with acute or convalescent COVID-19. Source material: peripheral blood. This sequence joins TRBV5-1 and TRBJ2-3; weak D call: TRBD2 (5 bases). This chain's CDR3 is CASSLAGGSTDTQYF. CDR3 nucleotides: TGCGCCAGCAGCTTGGCCGGCGGGAGCACAGATACGCAGTATTTT.